Listed below are T cell receptor beta chains from one sample, sequenced in a study of CD8+CD57+ T cells in acquired aplastic anemia. TCRdb ran MiXCR on the reads and lists one entry per CDR3 protein. The table records more than 250,000 distinct CDR3 sequences, around 82% of them present only once. Sequencing was performed on sorted CD4+, CD8+, or CD8+CD57+ T cells (not recorded which) from PBMCs. These receptor sequences come from a human donor with aplastic anemia. Both conserved end residues are part of each CDR3. A D gene is named only where the DNA matches it firmly. The size of a clone is reported for some rows only, either as once, few or many, or as a class for expanded clones.

J gene: TRBJ1-1
D gene: .
clone size: .
V gene: TRBV7-2
CDR3 DNA: TGTGCCAGCAGCTTAGATGGAACTCCCGATACGGAAGATTTCTTT
CDR3 protein: CASSLDGTPDTEDFF

J gene: TRBJ2-3
D gene: .
clone size: .
V gene: TRBV20-1
CDR3 DNA: TGCAGTGCCAGATTTACAGGGCCAGATACGCAGTATTTT
CDR3 protein: CSARFTGPDTQYF

J gene: TRBJ2-2
D gene: TRBD2
clone size: .
V gene: TRBV9
CDR3 DNA: TGTGCCAGCAGCGTAGGGACCGGGTGCACCGGGGGGGTGTTTTTT
CDR3 protein: CASSVGTGCTGGVFF

J gene: TRBJ2-3
D gene: .
clone size: .
V gene: TRBV7-9
CDR3 DNA: TGTGCCAGCAGCTTAGCCCACGGGCCAAATAAGCACCAGTTT
CDR3 protein: CASSLAHGPNKHQF

J gene: TRBJ2-3
D gene: .
clone size: few
V gene: TRBV9
CDR3 DNA: TGTGCCAGCAGCGTAGGGGGCGCACTACGAGCAGTACATTTT
CDR3 protein: CASSVGGALRAVHF

J gene: TRBJ1-2
D gene: TRBD1
clone size: .
V gene: TRBV7-9
CDR3 DNA: TGTGCCAGCAGCTTGGACAGGGGCGGGCCCGCAAGTGGCTACACCTTC
CDR3 protein: CASSLDRGGPASGYTF

J gene: TRBJ2-3
D gene: .
clone size: .
V gene: TRBV7-2
CDR3 DNA: .
CDR3 protein: CASSLGVQRPSTSF

J gene: TRBJ1-5
D gene: .
clone size: .
V gene: TRBV11-3
CDR3 DNA: TGTGCCAGCAGCTTAGACCCCACCGGGACATCAGGCAGGTTCAGCAATCAGCCCCAGCATTTT
CDR3 protein: CASSLDPTGTSGRFSNQPQHF

J gene: TRBJ2-5
D gene: .
clone size: .
V gene: TRBV9
CDR3 DNA: TGTGCCTGCAGGGTAGAGGCGTACCACGTGGCCCAGTACTTC
CDR3 protein: CACRVEAYHVAQYF

J gene: TRBJ2-2
D gene: .
clone size: .
V gene: TRBV7-9
CDR3 DNA: TGTGCCAGTAGGGACCCGATGTGGCGCGAGCAGTACTTCTTT
CDR3 protein: CASRDPMWREQYFF

J gene: TRBJ2-7
D gene: .
clone size: .
V gene: TRBV7-9
CDR3 DNA: TGTGCCAGCAGCCAACTATCAAGGAGCAGCTACGAGCAGTACTTC
CDR3 protein: CASSQLSRSSYEQYF

J gene: TRBJ2-1
D gene: .
clone size: .
V gene: TRBV19
CDR3 DNA: TGTGCCAGTAGTATGGGGGGGGCTACCTCCAATGAGCAGTTCTTC
CDR3 protein: CASSMGGATSNEQFF

J gene: TRBJ2-7
D gene: TRBD2
clone size: .
V gene: TRBV7-8
CDR3 DNA: TGTGCCAGCAGCTTCGCGGGGGGTACCTACGCGCAGTACTTC
CDR3 protein: CASSFAGGTYAQYF

J gene: TRBJ2-5
D gene: .
clone size: once
V gene: TRBV9
CDR3 DNA: TGTGCCAGCGGAGGAGCTGGGAACATTCAGTCCCACGACTTC
CDR3 protein: CASGGAGNIQSHDF

J gene: TRBJ1-1
D gene: .
clone size: .
V gene: TRBV7-9
CDR3 DNA: TGTGCCAGCAGCGTGCGCAGCGGGACGAAGAATGCTCACTTT
CDR3 protein: CASSVRSGTKNAHF

J gene: TRBJ2-3
D gene: TRBD2
clone size: .
V gene: TRBV7-6
CDR3 DNA: TGTGCCAGCAGCCCCCTTGTCCCGGGAGGCCACGAGCAGCAGTATTTT
CDR3 protein: CASSPLVPGGHEQQYF

J gene: TRBJ1-5
D gene: .
clone size: .
V gene: TRBV7-9
CDR3 DNA: TGTGCCAGCAGCTTAGGTCCCGGGGGGCAGCTTTTTGAATTT
CDR3 protein: CASSLGPGGQLFEF

J gene: TRBJ1-6
D gene: .
clone size: .
V gene: TRBV15
CDR3 DNA: TGTGCCACCAGTTTAGAAGGGCTCAAATCACCCCACTACTTT
CDR3 protein: CATSLEGLKSPHYF

J gene: TRBJ2-7
D gene: TRBD1
clone size: .
V gene: TRBV9
CDR3 DNA: TGTGCCAGCAGCGTATACGGGACAGTGACCGGCGAGCAGTACTTC
CDR3 protein: CASSVYGTVTGEQYF

J gene: TRBJ2-1
D gene: TRBD2
clone size: .
V gene: TRBV24-1
CDR3 DNA: TGTGCCACCAGTGACTCCGGGACTAGCACTGACAATGAGCAGTTCTTC
CDR3 protein: CATSDSGTSTDNEQFF

J gene: TRBJ2-5
D gene: .
clone size: .
V gene: TRBV15
CDR3 DNA: TGTGCCACCAGCAGAGGTGGTGTAGGGAAAGAGACCCAGTACTTC
CDR3 protein: CATSRGGVGKETQYF

J gene: TRBJ2-5
D gene: .
clone size: few
V gene: TRBV15
CDR3 DNA: TGTGCCACCAGCAGAGTCGGGGGGCGCCAAGAGACCCAGTACTTC
CDR3 protein: CATSRVGGRQETQYF

J gene: TRBJ2-1
D gene: .
clone size: few
V gene: TRBV7-8
CDR3 DNA: TGTGCCAGCAGCATAGCTAGAGGAGCCGATACGCAGCAGTTCTTC
CDR3 protein: CASSIARGADTQQFF

J gene: TRBJ1-2
D gene: .
clone size: few
V gene: TRBV7-8
CDR3 DNA: TGTGCCAGTAGCTTAGCGAGAGGTCCCGATACGCAGTATTACACCTTC
CDR3 protein: CASSLARGPDTQYYTF

J gene: TRBJ2-2
D gene: .
clone size: .
V gene: TRBV19
CDR3 DNA: TGTGCCAGCAGTATACAGGGAGGATCCACCAGGGAGCTGTTTTTT
CDR3 protein: CASSIQGGSTRELFF

J gene: TRBJ2-3
D gene: .
clone size: .
V gene: TRBV7-9
CDR3 DNA: TGTGCCAGCAGCTTTGCAGGAGGCCGGGGTACGGATGATTTT
CDR3 protein: CASSFAGGRGTDDF

J gene: TRBJ1-2
D gene: TRBD1
clone size: .
V gene: TRBV20-1
CDR3 DNA: TGCAGTGCTCCTACAGGGGCCCCTAACTATGGCTACACCTTC
CDR3 protein: CSAPTGAPNYGYTF